These 5 T cell receptor beta chains came from one sample sequenced in a study of blood T cell repertoires in COVID-19. Data came from immunoSEQ multiplex PCR; TCRdb stores just in-frame clones and leaves some out. Among roughly 300,000 clones listed, 70% to 90% were seen once. What was sequenced was PBMCs or T cells enriched from blood (not recorded which). The receptor set was obtained from a woman aged 18 to 35 who had recovered from COVID-19.

The gene calls are TRBV28 and TRBJ2-7, with 11 bases fitting TRBD2. Germline CDR1 MDHEN, CDR2 SYDVKM. CDR3 size: 16 residues. V shed 7 bases, J shed 1 base, and the junction held 9 bases outside the gene matches. The CDR3 reads CASTEVGTSGSYEQYF. The DNA of the CDR3 is TGTGCCAGCACCGAAGTAGGGACTAGCGGATCCTACGAGCAGTACTTC.

This clone showed up just once. The rearrangement joins TRBV5-1 to TRBJ2-3; 9 bases fit TRBD1. This CDR3 spans 16 amino acids. J gave up 4 bases and V 2 bases, and 8 bases lay outside the gene matches. The germline CDR1 and CDR2 sequences are SGHRS and YFSETQ. CDR3 protein: CASSLVGTGFADTQYF. The CDR3 coding sequence is TGCGCCAGCAGCTTAGTAGGGACAGGGTTCGCAGATACGCAGTATTTT.

The chain links TRBV5-4 to TRBJ1-3, with TRBD1 matching 8 bases. Trimming took 2 bases from V and 2 from J; bases not matched to a gene: 0. The CDR3 contains 14 residues. The germline V gene has CDR1 SGHNT and CDR2 YYREEE (reference sequence). CDR3 coding DNA: TGTGCCAGCAGCTTACAGGGGGCTGGAAACACCATATATTTT. The encoded protein is CASSLQGAGNTIYF.

V is TRBV14 and J is TRBJ1-3, with TRBD1 matching 9 bases. The CDR3 extends over 13 amino acids. The trim removed 9 bases at V and 0 bases at J, leaving 0 bases unmatched. Germline V lookup: CDR1 SGHDN, CDR2 FVKESK. The CDR3 sequence is CARGQGSGNTIYF. The CDR3 DNA is TGTGCCAGGGGACAGGGCTCTGGAAACACCATATATTTT.

The CDR3 protein is CATSDRQDDRTEAFF. In DNA form, the CDR3 reads TGTGCCACCAGTGATCGACAGGACGATCGCACTGAAGCTTTCTTT. V and J are TRBV24-1 and TRBJ1-1; D may be TRBD1 (6 bases). This CDR3 has 15 amino acids. The germline gives CDR1 KGHDR, CDR2 SFDVKD. V was shortened by 3 bases and J by 4 bases, with 14 bases between the two germline ends.